The 9 T cell receptor beta chains below were found in one sample sequenced in a study of PD-L1 blockade in urothelial cancer. Regarding time point: pretreatment peripheral blood. TCRdb keeps only in-frame clones here, not all; method: immunoSEQ multiplex PCR. The sample contains 98,000 or so clones, around 89% of which appear only once. The material sequenced was PBMCs, taken around atezolizumab (anti-PD-L1) treatment. Receptors were obtained from a man aged 55 to 70 with urothelial cancer.

The V call is TRBV7-9, the J call TRBJ2-5; TRBD1 aligns across 10 bases. CDR3 length: 17 amino acids. Germline V gene lookup returns CDR1 SEHNR and CDR2 FQNEAQ (reference sequence). Trimming at V came to 4 bases and at J to 2 bases, leaving 10 bases not matched to a gene. CDR3 protein: CASSSSPGTGEQETQYF. Written as DNA, the CDR3 is TGTGCCAGCAGCTCCTCGCCGGGGACAGGGGAACAAGAGACCCAGTACTTC.

This clone was found a few times. V is TRBV28 and J is TRBJ1-3, with no clear D. Germline loops: CDR1 MDHEN, CDR2 SYDVKM. With 6 bases removed from V and 3 bases from J, the gap between germline ends came to 18 bases. CDR3 length: 16 amino acids. CDR3 coding DNA: TGTGCCAGCAGCCTACTACCGGCCCCACTTGGAAACACCATATATTTT. Encoded protein: CASSLLPAPLGNTIYF.

The chain recombines TRBV5-1 with TRBJ2-1; 9 positions match TRBD1. Germline V gene lookup returns CDR1 SGHRS and CDR2 YFSETQ. The CDR3 is made up of 15 amino acids. J gave up 8 bases and V 7 bases, and 13 bases lay outside the gene matches. As DNA, the CDR3 is TGCGCCAGCGGATACCCCGAACAGGGGGCATATGAGCAGTTCTTC. It codes for CASGYPEQGAYEQFF.

The chain uses TRBV30 and TRBJ2-7; 8 nucleotides agree with TRBD2. Germline V CDR1 and CDR2: GTSNPN, SVGIG (reference sequence). V trimming: 0 bases; J trimming: 4 bases; junction bases outside the gene matches: 8. The CDR3 spans 15 residues. The CDR3 nucleotides read TGTGCCTGGAGTGTTGGTAGCGGGATTATTTACGAGCAGTACTTC. This translates into CAWSVGSGIIYEQYF. The full variable domain, completed using reference TRBV30 and TRBJ2-7, is SQTIHQWPATLVQPVGSPLSLECTVEGTSNPNLYWYRQAAGRGLQLLFYSVGIGQISSEVPQNLSASRPQDRQFILSSKKLLLSDSGFYLCAWSVGSGIIYEQYFGPGTRLTVT.

CDR3 loop: CAAGDPAYNEQFF. The DNA for the CDR3 is TGTGCCGCCGGAGATCCCGCCTACAATGAGCAGTTCTTC. V usage is TRBV6-5 and J usage is TRBJ2-1, with D unclear. Germline CDR1 is MNHEY and CDR2 is SVGAGI. The CDR3 has 13 residues. The V end lost 11 bases, the J end lost 2 bases, and 13 bases lay between the germline ends.

The J gene is TRBJ1-2, the V gene TRBV28; TRBD1 is a possible D gene (6 bases). Germline-derived CDR1 and CDR2 are MDHEN and SYDVKM. V gave up 2 bases and J gave up 8 bases, with 18 bases separating them. The CDR3 is made up of 15 amino acids. CDR3 sequence (DNA): TGTGCCAGCAGTTTAGATGGCCCAGGGGTTAGGGGCTACACCTTC. Its translation is CASSLDGPGVRGYTF.

This clone was recorded a few times. The V call is TRBV7-2, the J call TRBJ2-7; TRBD2 matches at 13 bases. J lost 4 bases, V lost 5 bases, and 8 bases had no gene match. CDR1 SGHTA and CDR2 FQGNSA come from the germline V gene. This CDR3 contains 16 residues. DNA for the CDR3: TGTGCCAGCAGCCCACAGACTAGCGGGGGGACTTACGAGCAGTACTTC. Translated: CASSPQTSGGTYEQYF.

The rearrangement links TRBV28 to TRBJ1-5; 7 nucleotides align to TRBD1. There are 16 residues in the CDR3. Trimming took 7 bases from V and 1 from J; bases not matched to a gene: 10. Germline CDR1 reads MDHEN; CDR2 reads SYDVKM. In DNA form, the CDR3 reads TGTGCCAGCAAAACGACAGGGATGGGGAGCAATCAGCCCCAGCATTTT. Encoded protein: CASKTTGMGSNQPQHF.

The J gene is TRBJ2-1, the V gene TRBV7-2, with 9 bases aligning to TRBD2. The CDR3 length is 17 residues. The germline V gene has CDR1 SGHTA and CDR2 FQGNSA. Germline trimming cut 0 bases from V and 8 bases from J; bases unmatched to any gene: 11. The CDR3 DNA follows: TGTGCCAGCAGCTTAGCCTCTAGCGGGAAGGCGATGTATGAGCAGTTCTTC. The encoded protein is CASSLASSGKAMYEQFF.